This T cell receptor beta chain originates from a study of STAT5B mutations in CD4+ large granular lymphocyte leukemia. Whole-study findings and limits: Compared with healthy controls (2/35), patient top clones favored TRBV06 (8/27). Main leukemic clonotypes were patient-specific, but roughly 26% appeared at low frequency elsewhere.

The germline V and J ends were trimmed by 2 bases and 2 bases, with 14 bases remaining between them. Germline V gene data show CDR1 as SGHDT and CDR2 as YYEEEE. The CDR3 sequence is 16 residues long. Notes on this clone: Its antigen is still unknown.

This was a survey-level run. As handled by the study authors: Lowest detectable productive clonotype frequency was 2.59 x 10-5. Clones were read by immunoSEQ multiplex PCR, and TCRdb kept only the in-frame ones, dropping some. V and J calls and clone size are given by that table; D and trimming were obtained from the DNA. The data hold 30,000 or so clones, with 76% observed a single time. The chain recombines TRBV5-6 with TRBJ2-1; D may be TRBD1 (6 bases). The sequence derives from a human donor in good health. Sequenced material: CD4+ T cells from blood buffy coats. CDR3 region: CASSFGWGPPYNEQFF. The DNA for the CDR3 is TGTGCCAGCAGCTTTGGGTGGGGGCCCCCCTACAATGAGCAGTTCTTC.